One TCR beta chain is described in this entry. The antigen is undetermined. In the same sample, other DNA sequences code for this CDR3. The sample originates from a study of OX40 agonist ivuxolimab in advanced cancers. For the study at large: Hepatocellular carcinoma, melanoma, renal cell or head and neck cancer was diagnosed in the dose-escalation patients. Study-wide points: Individuals who were partial responders at 0.1-3.0 mg/kg had clonal expansion that ranked among the lowest.

Excluded were patients having autoimmune disease history or systemic immunosuppression. The timepoints at which blood was sampled were baseline, cycle 4 day 1, and cycle 7 day 1. The germline V gene encodes CDR1 MDHEN and CDR2 SYDVKM. The CDR3 has 14 amino acids. With 3 bases clipped from V and 5 bases from J, the junction kept 6 bases outside the gene matches. The data were produced by immunoSEQ multiplex PCR, yet TCRdb's version contains in-frame clones alone and is incomplete. This sample carries about 100,000 clones, roughly 93% of them seen once, and the ten largest clones take 0.6% to 0.8%. The rearrangement uses TRBV28 and TRBJ1-2, with TRBD1 matching over 7 bases. The receptor was isolated from an adult with an advanced solid tumor such as melanoma, head and neck, liver or kidney cancer. Sequencing was performed on CD4+ or CD8+ T cells sorted from blood, taken in a trial of the OX40 agonist ivuxolimab. The CDR3 here is CASSLTGQPYGYTF. CDR3 nucleotides: TGTGCCAGCAGTTTGACAGGGCAACCATATGGCTACACCTTC.